These 20 T cell receptor beta chains were sequenced from one sample in a study of blood T cell repertoires in COVID-19 (dated by TCRdb to about 2020). The receptor library was made with the immunoSEQ multiplex PCR assay. Imported from immuneACCESS, the table was reduced by TCRdb to in-frame sequences with V and J called. These copies leave out some clones; in studies compared against another copy, an unresolved V gene accounts for under half, and the cause of the remainder is not known. The sample includes roughly 190,000 clones, with 80% to 90% observed a single time. 13% to 15% of the sample is taken by the ten largest. Material for sequencing was peripheral blood. These receptors all come from a man between 25 and 39 years old with active or convalescent COVID-19.

The chain uses TRBV24-1 and TRBJ2-1; D not resolved. This CDR3 comprises 13 residues. The germline CDR1 and CDR2 sequences are KGHDR and SFDVKD. V lost 1 base, J lost 5 bases, and 5 bases lay in between. The CDR3 bases are TGTGCCACCAGTGATTTAAAGCACAATGAGCAGTTCTTC. Residues: CATSDLKHNEQFF.

This clone was detected only a few times. Other DNA sequences in the same sample also yield this CDR3. The chain combines TRBV7-9 with TRBJ2-2; no reliable D call. This CDR3 contains 13 residues. Deletions cut 2 bases from V and 5 bases from J, with 6 bases between. Germline CDR1 and CDR2: SEHNR and FQNEAQ (reference sequence). In nucleotides, the CDR3 is TGTGCCAGCAGCTTATCCGGGACCGGGGAGCTGTTTTTT. This gives the protein CASSLSGTGELFF.

The chain combines TRBV27 with TRBJ2-5, with 9 bases aligning to TRBD1. The CDR3 consists of 15 residues. Trimming at V came to 6 bases and at J to 3 bases, leaving 8 bases not matched to a gene. Germline V gene data show CDR1 as MNHEY and CDR2 as SMNVEV (reference sequence). The CDR3 sequence is CASSGQGRREETQYF. The CDR3 DNA reads as TGTGCCAGCAGCGGACAGGGGCGAAGAGAAGAGACCCAGTACTTC.

V usage is TRBV7-9 and J usage is TRBJ1-1, with 7 bases that match TRBD1. V dropped 1 base and J dropped 10; count of bases not matched to a gene: 9. CDR3 length equals 14 residues. Looked up from germline, CDR1 is SEHNR and CDR2 is FQNEAQ (reference sequence). The chain's CDR3 is CASSLVTLQGGAFF. The CDR3 bases are TGTGCCAGCAGCTTAGTCACGTTGCAGGGGGGAGCTTTCTTT.

The chain links TRBV6-1 to TRBJ2-1, with 8 bases lining up with TRBD2. Germline trimming cut 1 base from V and 6 bases from J; bases unmatched to any gene: 5. The CDR3 is 15 residues long. Germline V CDR1 and CDR2: MNHNS, SASEGT. Here the CDR3 reads CASSEEGGLANEQFF. The CDR3 DNA is TGTGCCAGCAGTGAAGAAGGTGGACTAGCCAATGAGCAGTTCTTC.

The chain links TRBV27 to TRBJ1-2, with D unclear. CDR1 is MNHEY and CDR2 is SMNVEV in the germline V gene (reference sequence). The CDR3 is made up of 12 amino acids. Trimming stripped 6 bases from V and 9 bases from J, with 14 bases between. CDR3: CASRDFKSRYTF. Written as DNA, the CDR3 is TGTGCCAGCAGAGATTTTAAGAGTCGCTACACCTTC.

This chain joins TRBV30 and TRBJ2-7; 7 bases align to TRBD2. CDR1 and CDR2 from the germline V gene are GTSNPN and SVGIG (reference sequence). The CDR3 is 13 amino acids. J gave up 0 bases and V 3 bases, and 2 bases lay outside the gene matches. CDR3 DNA: TGTGCCTGGAGCGGGGGGTTCTCCTACGAGCAGTACTTC. Its translation is CAWSGGFSYEQYF. Drawing the rest from reference TRBV30 and TRBJ2-7, the complete variable domain is SQTIHQWPATLVQPVGSPLSLECTVEGTSNPNLYWYRQAAGRGLQLLFYSVGIGQISSEVPQNLSASRPQDRQFILSSKKLLLSDSGFYLCAWSGGFSYEQYFGPGTRLTVT.

In its sample, this clone was seen a few times. The V and J genes are TRBV28 and TRBJ1-5, with 9 bases aligning to TRBD1. J lost 3 bases, V lost 5 bases, and 5 bases had no gene match. This CDR3 contains 15 residues. Germline lookup yields CDR1 MDHEN and CDR2 SYDVKM. As DNA, the CDR3 is TGTGCCAGCAGTCTGGACAGGGGAATCAATCAGCCCCAGCATTTT. Translation gives CASSLDRGINQPQHF.

The table lists this clone with a few counts. This rearrangement joins TRBV27 to TRBJ1-2, with 9 bases aligning to TRBD1. This CDR3 is built from 17 residues. Germline values: CDR1 MNHEY, CDR2 SMNVEV (reference sequence). J was trimmed by 5 bases and V by 6 bases; bases with no gene match: 16. CDR3 coding DNA: TGTGCCAGCAGGGGACGGGTTAGACAGGGGGACTCATATGGCTACACCTTC. It specifies CASRGRVRQGDSYGYTF.

In DNA form, the CDR3 reads TGTGCCACCAGTGATTTGCACGGGAGCGAAGATACGCAGTATTTT. This gives the protein CATSDLHGSEDTQYF. The chain couples TRBV24-1 to TRBJ2-3; D possibly corresponds to TRBD2 (6 bases). CDR1 and CDR2 (germline): KGHDR, SFDVKD. The CDR3 runs 15 residues. V was shortened by 0 bases and J by 5 bases, with 11 bases between the two germline ends.

This rearrangement joins TRBV2 to TRBJ1-5; D perhaps matches TRBD1 (6 bases). CDR1 is SNHLY and CDR2 is FYNNEI in the germline V gene. With 8 bases removed from V and 0 bases from J, the gap between germline ends came to 11 bases. The CDR3 totals 14 residues. This chain's CDR3 is CASGRQVSNQPQHF. In DNA, the CDR3 is TGTGCCAGCGGCCGACAGGTTAGCAATCAGCCCCAGCATTTT. Full variable domain (rest looked up from reference TRBV2 and TRBJ1-5): EPEVTQTPSHQVTQMGQEVILRCVPISNHLYFYWYRQILGQKVEFLVSFYNNEISEKSEIFDDQFSVERPDGSNFTLKIRSTKLEDSAMYFCASGRQVSNQPQHFGDGTRLSIL.

This clone has a single count. The chain combines TRBV5-1 with TRBJ1-3, with D perhaps matching TRBD1 (6 bases). The germline V and J ends were trimmed by 5 bases and 2 bases, with 20 bases remaining between them. From germline, CDR1 is SGHRS and CDR2 YFSETQ. The CDR3 totals 17 residues. The CDR3 DNA reads as TGCGCCAGCAGTTCAATCTCTCAGGGGATTGCTGGAAACACCATATATTTT. Translating gives CASSSISQGIAGNTIYF.

The chain employs TRBV6-5 and TRBJ2-1; TRBD1 matches at 10 bases. Germline CDR1 reads MNHEY; CDR2 reads SVGAGI. Trimming removed 4 bases from V and 7 bases from J; junction bases left unmatched: 7. The CDR3 length is 15 residues. CDR3 sequence (DNA): TGTGCCAGCAGTTCCATGGGGACAGGGGAGAATGAGCAGTTCTTC. As protein: CASSSMGTGENEQFF.

Here the CDR3 reads CASSSEEGGRASTQYF. For the CDR3, the DNA is TGCGCCAGCAGCTCGGAGGAGGGAGGTCGTGCATCGACCCAGTACTTC. The chain recombines TRBV5-1 with TRBJ2-5, with D possibly TRBD2 on 6 matching bases. The length of the CDR3 is 16 residues. V lost 3 bases, J lost 7 bases, and 22 bases lay in between. Looked up from germline, CDR1 is SGHRS and CDR2 is YFSETQ.

The V gene is TRBV15, the J gene TRBJ1-4, with TRBD1 matching over 7 bases. Per the germline V gene, CDR1 is LNHNV and CDR2 is YYDKDF (reference sequence). J lost 0 bases, V lost 0 bases, and 4 bases had no gene match. The CDR3 length is 17 residues. The CDR3 spells CATSRDLQGATNEKLFF. In DNA form, the CDR3 reads TGTGCCACCAGCAGAGATCTTCAGGGGGCAACTAATGAAAAACTGTTTTTT.

The chain combines TRBV6-5 with TRBJ2-2; TRBD2 might be the D (5 bases). The V end was cut by 7 bases, the J end by 1 base, with 7 bases between. There are 13 residues in the CDR3. The germline V gene encodes CDR1 MNHEY and CDR2 SVGAGI. The CDR3 protein is CASIGGNTGELFF. For the CDR3, the DNA is TGTGCCAGCATTGGAGGGAACACCGGGGAGCTGTTTTTT.

The chain carries TRBV19 and TRBJ2-1; 7 bases are shared with TRBD1. V shed 3 bases, J shed 3 bases, and the junction held 5 bases outside the gene matches. CDR3 length: 15 residues. In germline, CDR1 is LNHDA, CDR2 SQIVND (reference sequence). Here the CDR3 reads CASSIWTGDYNEQFF. As DNA, the CDR3 is TGTGCCAGTAGTATCTGGACAGGTGACTACAATGAGCAGTTCTTC.

The chain employs TRBV9 and TRBJ2-2; D remains ambiguous. Germline CDR1 SGDLS, CDR2 YYNGEE. V was cut by 3 bases and J by 4 bases, with 19 bases left in between. CDR3 length equals 17 residues. CDR3 bases: TGTGCCAGCAGCGCCCGCCGCCCCGCGGAAGCCACCGGGGAGCTGTTTTTT. Translating gives CASSARRPAEATGELFF.

The rearrangement links TRBV7-9 to TRBJ1-3; D uncertain. Germline V CDR1 and CDR2: SEHNR, FQNEAQ (reference sequence). V lost 2 bases and J lost 2, with 7 bases in between. This CDR3 region has 14 residues. DNA of the CDR3: TGTGCCAGCAGCTTAAGTCAGGCTGGAAACACCATATATTTT. This gives the protein CASSLSQAGNTIYF.

The rearrangement links TRBV25-1 to TRBJ1-2; tentative D call: TRBD1 (6 bases). Germline V gene data show CDR1 as MGHDK and CDR2 as SYGVNS. This CDR3 is built from 15 residues. Trimming cost V 2 bases and J 8 bases, with 18 bases left between them. The DNA for the CDR3 is TGTGCCAGCAGTGAAATAAGGCAGGGAAGGGGGGGCTACACCTTC. Translated, it gives CASSEIRQGRGGYTF.